The rows below give T cell receptor beta chains drawn from one sample of a study of B cell selection in AIRE deficiency. Here immunoSEQ multiplex PCR was the method, and the copy in TCRdb shows in-frame clones only, minus some. This sample has about 22,000 clones, with over 90% found just once. Source material: CD4+CD25+ Tregs sorted from PBMCs. These receptors all stem from a human donor in good health. The CDR3 runs from the conserved cysteine through the conserved F or W. The order of the fields is clone size, V gene, J gene, D gene, CDR3 protein, CDR3 DNA. A D gene is named only where the DNA matches it firmly. Clone size is stated in some rows and not others, as once, few, many or a class when expanded.

size: NA
V: TRBV10-3
J: TRBJ1-1
D: NA
CDR3: CAISESDMNTEAFF
DNA: TGTGCCATCAGTGAGTCTGATATGAACACTGAAGCTTTCTTT

size: few
V: TRBV5-5
J: TRBJ2-3
D: TRBD1
CDR3: CASRRQGGMDTQYF
DNA: TGTGCCAGCAGGCGACAGGGGGGAATGGATACGCAGTATTTT

size: NA
V: TRBV11-2
J: TRBJ2-1
D: TRBD2
CDR3: CASRHHSGRTSYNEQFF
DNA: TGTGCCAGCAGGCATCATAGCGGGAGGACCTCCTACAATGAGCAGTTCTTC

size: NA
V: TRBV28
J: TRBJ1-2
D: NA
CDR3: CASSLPGALGYTF
DNA: TGTGCCAGCAGTTTACCAGGGGCCCTGGGCTACACCTTC

size: NA
V: TRBV4-1
J: TRBJ2-2
D: NA
CDR3: CASSQDRTGELFF
DNA: TGCGCCAGCAGCCAAGATCGCACCGGGGAGCTGTTTTTT

size: NA
V: TRBV7-9
J: TRBJ2-3
D: NA
CDR3: CASTWDGSTDTQYF
DNA: TGTGCCAGCACTTGGGACGGGAGCACAGATACGCAGTATTTT

size: few
V: TRBV5-5
J: TRBJ2-7
D: TRBD1
CDR3: CASSLGPTGGYEQYF
DNA: TGTGCCAGCAGCTTGGGCCCCACAGGGGGCTACGAGCAGTACTTC

size: NA
V: TRBV5-1
J: TRBJ2-1
D: TRBD2
CDR3: CASSLEGLAGGPGVEQFF
DNA: TGCGCCAGCAGCTTGGAGGGACTAGCGGGAGGGCCCGGCGTTGAGCAGTTCTTC

size: NA
V: TRBV6-5
J: TRBJ2-7
D: TRBD2
CDR3: CASSYSRLAGAYEQYF
DNA: TGTGCCAGCAGTTACTCTCGTCTAGCGGGGGCTTACGAGCAGTACTTC

size: NA
V: TRBV6-5
J: TRBJ1-5
D: NA
CDR3: CASSYTRNQPQHF
DNA: TGTGCCAGCAGTTACACCCGCAATCAGCCCCAGCATTTT

size: NA
V: TRBV4-1
J: TRBJ2-5
D: NA
CDR3: CASSKGIGPSETQYF
DNA: TGCGCAAGCAGTAAGGGTATAGGGCCCTCGGAGACCCAGTACTTC

size: NA
V: TRBV2
J: TRBJ1-4
D: TRBD1
CDR3: CAIGQEFNEKLFF
DNA: TGTGCCATAGGACAGGAGTTTAATGAAAAACTGTTTTTT

size: NA
V: TRBV6-6
J: TRBJ2-5
D: NA
CDR3: CASSYSGGQQETQYF
DNA: TGTGCCAGCAGTTACTCTGGCGGACAGCAAGAGACCCAGTACTTC

size: NA
V: TRBV5-2
J: TRBJ1-3
D: NA
CDR3: CASSQRAISGNTIYF
DNA: TGCGCCAGCAGCCAAAGAGCGATCTCTGGAAACACCATATATTTT

size: NA
V: TRBV7-2
J: TRBJ1-1
D: NA
CDR3: CASTKVQGATEAFF
DNA: TGTGCCAGCACCAAAGTCCAGGGTGCCACTGAAGCTTTCTTT

size: NA
V: TRBV13
J: TRBJ1-2
D: NA
CDR3: CASSLGNGAANYGYTF
DNA: TGTGCCAGCAGCTTAGGAAATGGGGCGGCGAACTATGGCTACACCTTC

size: once
V: TRBV2
J: TRBJ2-3
D: TRBD1
CDR3: CASRGTGITDTQYF
DNA: TGTGCCAGCAGGGGGACAGGGATCACAGATACGCAGTATTTT

size: NA
V: TRBV6-6
J: TRBJ1-2
D: TRBD1
CDR3: CASSSRDSYGYTF
DNA: TGTGCCAGCAGTTCGAGGGACAGCTATGGCTACACCTTC

size: NA
V: TRBV6-5
J: TRBJ2-7
D: NA
CDR3: CASRWELNSYEQYF
DNA: TGTGCCAGCCGCTGGGAATTAAACTCCTACGAGCAGTACTTC

size: NA
V: TRBV4-1
J: TRBJ2-2
D: NA
CDR3: CASSRAQSNTGELFF
DNA: TGCGCCAGCAGCCGAGCACAATCGAACACCGGGGAGCTGTTTTTT

size: NA
V: TRBV4-1
J: TRBJ2-1
D: TRBD2
CDR3: CASSRTSGSYNEQFF
DNA: TGCGCCAGCAGCAGGACTAGCGGGAGTTACAATGAGCAGTTCTTC

size: NA
V: TRBV7-6
J: TRBJ1-1
D: TRBD1
CDR3: CASSLVGTGNRGTEAFF
DNA: TGTGCCAGCAGCTTAGTGGGGACAGGGAATAGAGGCACTGAAGCTTTCTTT

size: NA
V: TRBV5-1
J: TRBJ2-7
D: NA
CDR3: CASSLDLMSGYEQYF
DNA: TGCGCCAGCAGCTTGGATTTGATGTCGGGGTACGAGCAGTACTTC

size: NA
V: TRBV4-1
J: TRBJ2-5
D: TRBD2
CDR3: CASSAQRGGEETQYF
DNA: TGCGCCAGCAGCGCGCAACGGGGGGGAGAAGAGACCCAGTACTTC

size: NA
V: TRBV6-1
J: TRBJ1-6
D: NA
CDR3: CASKIQRIYNSPLHF
DNA: TGTGCCAGCAAGATACAGCGTATCTATAATTCACCCCTCCACTTT

size: NA
V: TRBV2
J: TRBJ1-1
D: NA
CDR3: CASSRSLWEYRAFF
DNA: TGTGCCAGCAGCAGGTCGCTTTGGGAGTACAGGGCTTTCTTT

size: NA
V: TRBV20-1
J: TRBJ1-1
D: TRBD1
CDR3: CSAWEGTGAFF
DNA: TGCAGTGCTTGGGAGGGGACAGGGGCTTTCTTT

size: NA
V: TRBV6-6
J: TRBJ1-4
D: NA
CDR3: CASGGGGGEKLFF
DNA: TGTGCCAGCGGCGGCGGGGGGGGAGAAAAACTGTTTTTT

size: NA
V: TRBV29-1
J: TRBJ1-2
D: NA
CDR3: CSVEGGSYSNYGYTF
DNA: TGCAGCGTTGAGGGCGGGAGCTACTCTAACTATGGCTACACCTTC

size: NA
V: TRBV2
J: TRBJ1-4
D: NA
CDR3: CASSEGLGEKLFF
DNA: TGTGCCAGCAGTGAAGGATTAGGTGAAAAACTGTTTTTT

size: NA
V: TRBV18
J: TRBJ1-6
D: NA
CDR3: CASSPDVGMDSPLHF
DNA: TGTGCCAGCTCACCGGACGTGGGTATGGATTCACCCCTCCACTTT

size: NA
V: TRBV7-9
J: TRBJ2-3
D: NA
CDR3: CASSTHREGGTDTQYF
DNA: TGTGCCAGCAGCACCCACCGCGAGGGCGGCACAGATACGCAGTATTTT

size: once
V: TRBV5-1
J: TRBJ2-3
D: NA
CDR3: CASSFTGSTDTQYF
DNA: TGCGCCAGCAGCTTCACAGGGAGCACAGATACGCAGTATTTT

size: NA
V: TRBV21-1
J: TRBJ2-2
D: NA
CDR3: CASSKGSPNTGELFF
DNA: TGTGCCAGCAGCAAAGGAAGTCCGAACACCGGGGAGCTGTTTTTT

size: NA
V: TRBV15
J: TRBJ2-1
D: TRBD2
CDR3: CATSRGGRRNEQFF
DNA: TGTGCCACCAGCAGGGGCGGGAGAAGGAATGAGCAGTTCTTC

size: NA
V: TRBV10-3
J: TRBJ2-7
D: TRBD2
CDR3: CASSGTSNYEQYF
DNA: TGTGCCTCCAGCGGGACTAGCAACTACGAGCAGTACTTC

size: NA
V: TRBV19
J: TRBJ2-7
D: TRBD2
CDR3: CASSLPGRAYEQYF
DNA: TGTGCCAGTAGTCTTCCGGGGAGGGCCTACGAGCAGTACTTC

size: NA
V: TRBV6-5
J: TRBJ2-7
D: NA
CDR3: CASRATYYEQYF
DNA: TGTGCCAGCAGGGCCACGTACTACGAGCAGTACTTC

size: NA
V: TRBV6-5
J: TRBJ2-1
D: NA
CDR3: CASNRVARGEQFF
DNA: TGTGCCAGCAACCGGGTCGCACGGGGGGAGCAGTTCTTC

size: NA
V: TRBV11-3
J: TRBJ2-3
D: TRBD1
CDR3: CASSQYRGVTDTQYF
DNA: TGTGCCAGCAGCCAATACAGGGGGGTAACAGATACGCAGTATTTT

size: once
V: TRBV19
J: TRBJ2-1
D: NA
CDR3: CASSITQGGGYNEQFF
DNA: TGTGCCAGTAGTATAACCCAGGGAGGAGGTTACAATGAGCAGTTCTTC

size: NA
V: TRBV18
J: TRBJ1-2
D: TRBD1
CDR3: CASSATGGGYTF
DNA: TGTGCCAGCTCCGCCACAGGGGGTGGCTACACCTTC

size: NA
V: TRBV6-4
J: TRBJ1-2
D: TRBD1
CDR3: CASSEEGQGLFGYTF
DNA: TGTGCCAGCAGTGAAGAGGGACAGGGTCTCTTTGGCTACACCTTC

size: NA
V: TRBV28
J: TRBJ1-1
D: NA
CDR3: CASSSWSRTSTTEAFF
DNA: TGTGCCAGCAGTTCTTGGTCCCGGACGTCTACCACTGAAGCTTTCTTT

size: NA
V: TRBV7-9
J: TRBJ2-7
D: NA
CDR3: CASSPTGTASYEQYF
DNA: TGTGCCAGCAGCCCCACCGGGACTGCTTCCTACGAGCAGTACTTC

size: NA
V: TRBV4-1
J: TRBJ2-7
D: TRBD1
CDR3: CASSQADRASSYEQYF
DNA: TGCGCCAGCAGCCAAGCGGACAGGGCGAGCTCCTACGAGCAGTACTTC

size: NA
V: TRBV6-6
J: TRBJ2-7
D: TRBD2
CDR3: CASSYGGRAYEQYF
DNA: TGTGCCAGCAGTTACGGCGGGAGGGCCTACGAGCAGTACTTC

size: NA
V: TRBV19
J: TRBJ2-2
D: NA
CDR3: CASSGRRTLDPPGELFF
DNA: TGTGCCAGTAGTGGCAGACGGACCCTGGACCCCCCCGGGGAGCTGTTTTTT

size: once
V: TRBV6-1
J: TRBJ2-1
D: TRBD2
CDR3: CASSEGLAEYNEQFF
DNA: TGTGCCAGCAGTGAGGGACTAGCGGAGTACAATGAGCAGTTCTTC

size: NA
V: TRBV7-6
J: TRBJ1-4
D: NA
CDR3: CASSLALRSEKLFF
DNA: TGTGCCAGCAGCTTAGCGTTGAGGAGTGAAAAACTGTTTTTT